This TCR beta chain was sequenced during a study of blood T cell repertoires in COVID-19. As for the study in general: The United States, Italy and Spain were the sources of the acute and convalescent COVID-19 samples. From T cells, B-cell-depleted T cells, or PBMCs came the material, which was cDNA or gDNA.

Trimming removed 5 bases at V and 5 bases at J, with 12 bases between. The CDR3 consists of 13 residues. Germline V gene data show CDR1 as LNHDA and CDR2 as SQIVND (reference sequence). As processed by the authors: Estimation of nucleated cell counts was performed using reference gene primer amplification. This table comes from immunoSEQ multiplex PCR, and its TCRdb copy is limited to in-frame clones, with some not included. D and trimming were read from the DNA, whereas the V and J calls and clone size are those reported in that table. The data show around 40,000 clones, under 90% seen once. Sequencing input: peripheral blood. This receptor was obtained from a man aged 50-60 years with active COVID-19. The chain uses TRBV19 and TRBJ1-1; D not certain. CDR3 sequence (DNA): TGTGCCAGTAGTGAGAGCGAGAGGACTGAAGCTTTCTTT. It specifies CASSESERTEAFF.